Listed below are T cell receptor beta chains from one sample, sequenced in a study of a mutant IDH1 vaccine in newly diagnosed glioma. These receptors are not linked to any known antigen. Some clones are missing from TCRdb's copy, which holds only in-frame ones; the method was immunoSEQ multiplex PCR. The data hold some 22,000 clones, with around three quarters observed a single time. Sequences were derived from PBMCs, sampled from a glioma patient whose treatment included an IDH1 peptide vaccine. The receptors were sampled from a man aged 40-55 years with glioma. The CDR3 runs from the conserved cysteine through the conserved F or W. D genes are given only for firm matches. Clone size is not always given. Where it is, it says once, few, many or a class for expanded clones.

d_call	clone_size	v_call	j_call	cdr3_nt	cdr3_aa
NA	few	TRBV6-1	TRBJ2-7	TGTGCCAGCAGTGAATCAGGCCCGGGTTTGAAGTACTTC	CASSESGPGLKYF
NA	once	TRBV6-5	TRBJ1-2	TGTGCCAGCAGTTCGGGACGGAAATATGGCTACACCTTC	CASSSGRKYGYTF
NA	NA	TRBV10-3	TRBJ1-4	TGTGCCATCAGTGATCGGCAGAGCCCCGAAAAACTGTTTTTT	CAISDRQSPEKLFF
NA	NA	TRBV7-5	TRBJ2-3	TGTGCCAGAAGCCTGGGGACTAGCGAGGGAGATACGCAGTATTTT	CARSLGTSEGDTQYF
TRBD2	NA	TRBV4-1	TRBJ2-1	TGCGCCAGCAGCCGAGAAGGGACTAGCGGGAATCGCTCCTACAATGAGCAGTTCTTC	CASSREGTSGNRSYNEQFF
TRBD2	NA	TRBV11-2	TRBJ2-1	TGTGCCAGCAGCTTAGTTGAGGGACTAGCGGGAGATGAGCAGTTCTTC	CASSLVEGLAGDEQFF
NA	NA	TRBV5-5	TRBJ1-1	TGTGCCAGCAGCTTCGCGGTAGGGAACACTGAAGCTTTCTTT	CASSFAVGNTEAFF
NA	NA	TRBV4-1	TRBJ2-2	TGCGCCAGCAGCCAAGTAGCTTTAGACCGGGAGCTGTTTTTT	CASSQVALDRELFF
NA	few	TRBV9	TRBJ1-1	TGTGCCACTGGGGCTGGGATGAACACTGAAGCTTTCTTT	CATGAGMNTEAFF
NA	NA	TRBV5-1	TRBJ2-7	TGCGCCAGCAGCCTCAGGGGGGGCTACGAGCAGTACTTC	CASSLRGGYEQYF
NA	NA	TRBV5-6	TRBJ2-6	TGTGCCAGCAGCTATCTGGATGGCTCTGGGGCCAACGTCCTGACTTTC	CASSYLDGSGANVLTF
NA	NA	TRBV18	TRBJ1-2	TGTGCCAGCTCACCCATGGAAGGGGGACCAGTGGGCTACACCTTC	CASSPMEGGPVGYTF
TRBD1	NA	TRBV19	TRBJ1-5	TGTGCCAGTAGTACTACAGGGGGACTTCGGCCCCAGCATTTT	CASSTTGGLRPQHF
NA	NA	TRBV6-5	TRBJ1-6	TGTGCCAGCAGTTACGCGGAGAGCTCCTATAATTCACCCCTCCACTTT	CASSYAESSYNSPLHF
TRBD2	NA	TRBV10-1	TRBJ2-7	TGCGCCAGCAGTAGGACTAGCGGGAGAGCCGAGCAGTACTTC	CASSRTSGRAEQYF
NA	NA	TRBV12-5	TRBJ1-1	TGTGCTAGTGGTTCCGGGGGGACGGGGACTGAAGCTTTCTTT	CASGSGGTGTEAFF
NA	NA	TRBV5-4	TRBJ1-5	TGTGCCAGCAGCTTGGGAGGGGGAAACAATCAGCCCCAGCATTTT	CASSLGGGNNQPQHF
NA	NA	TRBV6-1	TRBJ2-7	TGTGCCAGCAGTGTGAGAAACGAGCAGTACTTC	CASSVRNEQYF
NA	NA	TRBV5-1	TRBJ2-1	TGCGCCAGCAGCTTACAGTCTCACTCCTACAATGAGCAGTTCTTC	CASSLQSHSYNEQFF
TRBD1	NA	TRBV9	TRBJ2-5	TGTGCCAGCAGCGAAACAGGGGTCGTGCAGACCCAGTACTTC	CASSETGVVQTQYF
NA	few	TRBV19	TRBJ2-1	TGTGCCAGTACCCCAGAGTGGGGGAGCTCCTACAATGAGCAGTTCTTC	CASTPEWGSSYNEQFF
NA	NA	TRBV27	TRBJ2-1	TGTGCCAGCAGTTTATCGGGGCCTAGCTCCTACAATGAGCAGTTCTTC	CASSLSGPSSYNEQFF
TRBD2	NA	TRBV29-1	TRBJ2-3	TGCAGCGCTAGGACTAGCGGGTTCACAGATACGCAGTATTTT	CSARTSGFTDTQYF
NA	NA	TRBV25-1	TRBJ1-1	TGTGCCAGCACTCGAGGGCAGGGGAGAGAAGCTTTCTTT	CASTRGQGREAFF
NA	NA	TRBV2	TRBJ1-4	TGTGCCAGCAGACAGGAACTGAATGAAAAACTGTTTTTT	CASRQELNEKLFF
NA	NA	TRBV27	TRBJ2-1	TGTGCCAGCAGCCCCTTTAGCGGCCCTAGCTCCTACAATGAGCAGTTCTTC	CASSPFSGPSSYNEQFF
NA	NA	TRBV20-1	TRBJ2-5	TGCAGTGCAGAGTACCAAGAGACCCAGTACTTC	CSAEYQETQYF
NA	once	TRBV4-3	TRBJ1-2	TGCGCCAGCAGCCAAGATGGGGGCCATATCTATGGCTACACCTTC	CASSQDGGHIYGYTF
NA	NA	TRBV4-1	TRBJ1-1	TGCGCCAGCAGCCAAGCGGGGGGATTTGACACTGAAGCTTTCTTT	CASSQAGGFDTEAFF
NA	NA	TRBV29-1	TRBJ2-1	TGCAGCGTTCCCCCGGGGAATGAGCAGTTCTTC	CSVPPGNEQFF
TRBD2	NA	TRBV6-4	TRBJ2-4	TGTGCCAGCAGTACGATACCAAAGCGGGAGGGCCGGTGGGAAAACATTCAGTACTTC	CASSTIPKREGRWENIQYF
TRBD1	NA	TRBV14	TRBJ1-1	TGTGCCAGCAGCCAAGATCTGACAGGGAGGATGGCTTTCTTT	CASSQDLTGRMAFF
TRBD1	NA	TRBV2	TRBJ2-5	TGTGCCAGCTGGGGTTGGACAGGTATTTACCAAGAGACCCAGTACTTC	CASWGWTGIYQETQYF
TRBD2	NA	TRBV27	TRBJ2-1	TGTGCCAGCAGTACCCCAGCGGGAGAGTACAATGAGCAGTTCTTC	CASSTPAGEYNEQFF
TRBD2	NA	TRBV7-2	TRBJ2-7	TGTGCCAGCAGCTTCGGGACTAGCGGTCCCTACGAGCAGTACTTC	CASSFGTSGPYEQYF
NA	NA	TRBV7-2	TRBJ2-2	TGTGCCAGCAACCCCTTCCCGGAGGGGGCACCGGGGGAGCTGTTTTTT	CASNPFPEGAPGELFF
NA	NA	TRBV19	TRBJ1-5	TGTGCCAGTAGTATGGATGACTATAGCAATCAGCCCCAGCATTTT	CASSMDDYSNQPQHF
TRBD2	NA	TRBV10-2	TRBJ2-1	TGCGCCAGCAAGGAAGCGACTAGCGGGATAGGGACCTACAATGAGCAGTTCTTC	CASKEATSGIGTYNEQFF
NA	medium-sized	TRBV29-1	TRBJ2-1	TGCAGCGTAGACCAACCTGGGTCCATGGCCAATGAGCAGTTCTTC	CSVDQPGSMANEQFF
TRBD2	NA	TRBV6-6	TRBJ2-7	TGCGCCAGCAGCCGACTAGCGGGAGTGGGGGAGCAGTACTTC	CASSRLAGVGEQYF
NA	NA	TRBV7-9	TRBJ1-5	TGTGCCAGCAGCTTAGAAGAGCAGCCCCAGCATTTT	CASSLEEQPQHF
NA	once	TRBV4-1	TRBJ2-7	TGCGCCAGCAGCCAAGCGGGTGCAAGCTCCTACGAGCAGTACTTC	CASSQAGASSYEQYF
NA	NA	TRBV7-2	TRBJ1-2	TGTGCCAGCAGCTTAAGCTCCTACTATGGCTACACCTTC	CASSLSSYYGYTF
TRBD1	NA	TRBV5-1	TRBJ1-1	TGCGCCAGCACCGGGACAGGGCGTACAAGGACTGAAGCTTTCTTT	CASTGTGRTRTEAFF
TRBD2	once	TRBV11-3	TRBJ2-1	TGTGCCAGCAGCTTCTTAGCGGGAGGGATCTACAATGAGCAGTTCTTC	CASSFLAGGIYNEQFF
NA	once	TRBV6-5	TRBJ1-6	TGTGCCAGCACGCGGGAGCTTCGAGATAATTCACCCCTCCACTTT	CASTRELRDNSPLHF
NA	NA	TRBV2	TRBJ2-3	TGTGCCAGAACTTTAGCGGAATTCACAGATACGCAGTATTTT	CARTLAEFTDTQYF
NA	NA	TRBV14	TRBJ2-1	TGTGCCAGCAGCCGAAGAGGACCCAGCTCCTACAATGAGCAGTTCTTC	CASSRRGPSSYNEQFF
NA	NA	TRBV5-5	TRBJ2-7	TGTGCCAGCAGCTTGACCGCCCGGTCGGAGAGGGAATACTTC	CASSLTARSEREYF
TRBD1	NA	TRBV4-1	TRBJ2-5	TGCGCCAGCAGCGCAAGGTGGACAGGGGGCAGGGAGACCCAGTACTTC	CASSARWTGGRETQYF
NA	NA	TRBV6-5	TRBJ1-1	TGTGCCAGCAGGGTCAGGGGTGGGAACACTGAAGCTTTCTTT	CASRVRGGNTEAFF
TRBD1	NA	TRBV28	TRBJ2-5	TGTGCCAGCAGTTTAAACAGGGGGCTTTTCGAGACCCAGTACTTC	CASSLNRGLFETQYF
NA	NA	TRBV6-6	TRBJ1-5	TGTGCCAGCAGTTACTCAGAGAATAGCAATCAGCCCCAGCATTTT	CASSYSENSNQPQHF
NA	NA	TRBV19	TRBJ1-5	TGTGCCAGTAGTAGAAGCGGGACCGTCAATCAGCCCCAGCATTTT	CASSRSGTVNQPQHF
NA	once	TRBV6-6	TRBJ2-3	TGTGCCAGCAGTTACCTGGACCTAGATACGCAGTATTTT	CASSYLDLDTQYF